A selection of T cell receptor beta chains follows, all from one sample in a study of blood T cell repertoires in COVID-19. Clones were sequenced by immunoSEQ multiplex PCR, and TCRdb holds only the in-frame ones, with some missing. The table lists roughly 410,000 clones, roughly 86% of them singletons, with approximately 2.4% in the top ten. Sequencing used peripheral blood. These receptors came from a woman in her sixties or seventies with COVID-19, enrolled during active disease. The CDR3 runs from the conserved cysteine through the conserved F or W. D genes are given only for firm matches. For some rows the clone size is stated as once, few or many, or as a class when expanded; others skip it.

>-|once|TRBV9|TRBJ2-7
CASSVGQFHEQYF
TGTGCCAGCAGCGTAGGCCAGTTTCACGAGCAGTACTTC
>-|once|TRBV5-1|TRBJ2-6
CASSLPIATGSSGANVLTF
TGCGCCAGCAGCTTGCCCATCGCTACAGGCAGCTCTGGGGCCAACGTCCTGACTTTC
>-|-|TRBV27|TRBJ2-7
CASSLYGRPYEQYF
TGTGCCAGCAGTTTATACGGCAGGCCCTACGAGCAGTACTTC
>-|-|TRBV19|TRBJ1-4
CASKPPGAYEKLFF
TGTGCCAGTAAACCGCCGGGAGCGTATGAAAAACTGTTTTTT
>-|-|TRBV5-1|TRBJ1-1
CASSFLGAGEAFF
TGCGCCAGCAGCTTCTTGGGGGCAGGGGAAGCTTTCTTT
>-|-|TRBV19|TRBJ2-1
CASSWAGGYNEQFF
TGTGCCAGTAGCTGGGCAGGGGGGTACAATGAGCAGTTCTTC
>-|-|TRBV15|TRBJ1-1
CATSRDQGGFMNTEAFF
TGTGCCACCAGCAGAGATCAAGGGGGTTTCATGAACACTGAAGCTTTCTTT
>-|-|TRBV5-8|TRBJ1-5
CASSLGQRINQPQHF
TGTGCCAGCAGCTTGGGCCAGCGCATCAATCAGCCCCAGCATTTT
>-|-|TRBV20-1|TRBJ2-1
CSAHHRGEQFF
TGCAGTGCTCACCACCGAGGTGAGCAGTTCTTC
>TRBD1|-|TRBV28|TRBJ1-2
CASSPTGGGDGYTF
TGTGCCAGCAGTCCCACAGGGGGCGGGGATGGCTACACCTTC
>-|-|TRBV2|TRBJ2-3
CASSYSTDTQYF
TGTGCCAGCAGCTACAGCACAGATACGCAGTATTTT
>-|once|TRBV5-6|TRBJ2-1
CASSLAGFPSYNEQFF
TGTGCCAGCAGCTTGGCAGGGTTTCCCAGCTACAATGAGCAGTTCTTC
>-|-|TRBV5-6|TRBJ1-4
CASSLRRGREKLFF
TGTGCCAGCAGCTTGAGGCGGGGAAGAGAAAAACTGTTTTTT
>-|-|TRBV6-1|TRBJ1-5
CASSDRVGQPQHF
TGTGCCAGCAGTGACAGGGTGGGTCAGCCCCAGCATTTT
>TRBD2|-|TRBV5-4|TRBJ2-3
CASSFRLAGRTDTQYF
TGTGCCAGCAGCTTCAGACTAGCGGGGAGGACAGATACGCAGTATTTT
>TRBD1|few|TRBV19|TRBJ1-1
CASSMDRAVFF
TGTGCCAGTAGTATGGACAGGGCGGTTTTCTTT
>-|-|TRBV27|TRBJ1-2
CASSPLGTGIRGYTF
TGTGCCAGCAGCCCGCTCGGAACAGGGATTCGAGGCTACACCTTC
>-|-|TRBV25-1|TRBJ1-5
CASSSSGGNQPQHF
TGTGCCAGCAGTAGCTCAGGGGGCAATCAGCCCCAGCATTTT
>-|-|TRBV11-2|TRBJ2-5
CASSRQGGLNQETQYF
TGTGCCAGCAGCCGACAAGGGGGATTGAACCAAGAGACCCAGTACTTC
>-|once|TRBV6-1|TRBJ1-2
CASSDRETNYGYTF
TGTGCCAGCAGTGACAGGGAAACCAACTATGGCTACACCTTC
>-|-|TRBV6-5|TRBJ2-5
CASSYGAEETQYF
TGTGCCAGCAGTTACGGGGCTGAAGAGACCCAGTACTTC
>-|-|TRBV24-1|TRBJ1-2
CATSDQTGKGYTF
TGTGCCACCAGTGACCAAACAGGGAAGGGCTACACCTTC
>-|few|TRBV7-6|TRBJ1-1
CASSLSGTNTEAFF
TGTGCCAGCAGCTTATCAGGTACGAACACTGAAGCTTTCTTT
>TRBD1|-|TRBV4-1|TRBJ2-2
CASRGGQGRTGELFF
TGCGCCAGCAGAGGGGGACAGGGCCGGACCGGGGAGCTGTTTTTT
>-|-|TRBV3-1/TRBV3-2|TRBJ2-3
CASSRSGSTDTQYF
TGTGCCAGCAGCCGGAGCGGGAGCACAGATACGCAGTATTTT
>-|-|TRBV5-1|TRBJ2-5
CASRSTPRGQETQYF
TGCGCCAGCAGATCCACCCCCCGGGGACAAGAGACCCAGTACTTC
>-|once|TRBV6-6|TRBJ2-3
CASSYKSGTDTQYF
TGTGCCAGCAGTTACAAATCGGGGACAGATACGCAGTATTTT
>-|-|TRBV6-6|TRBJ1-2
CASGNQQRSYGYTF
TGTGCCAGCGGGAACCAACAGCGGAGCTATGGCTACACCTTC
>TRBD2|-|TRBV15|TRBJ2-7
CATSTGGLTYEQYF
TGTGCCACCAGCACGGGGGGGCTTACCTACGAGCAGTACTTC
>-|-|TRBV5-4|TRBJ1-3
CASSSTLGTGNTIYF
TGTGCCAGCAGCTCGACACTCGGCACTGGAAACACCATATATTTT
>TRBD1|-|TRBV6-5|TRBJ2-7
CASSYQGQETYEQYF
TGTGCCAGCAGTTACCAGGGACAGGAGACCTACGAGCAGTACTTC
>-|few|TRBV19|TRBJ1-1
CASSIESEAFF
TGTGCCAGTAGTATTGAGTCGGAAGCTTTCTTT
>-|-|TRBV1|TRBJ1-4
CTSSQIVGGGTEKLFF
-
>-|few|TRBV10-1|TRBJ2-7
CASSRSQGPYEQYF
TGCGCCAGCAGCCGGTCTCAGGGGCCCTACGAGCAGTACTTC
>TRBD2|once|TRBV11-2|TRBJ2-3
CASSLDPRASGRTDTQYF
TGTGCCAGCAGCTTAGATCCCCGAGCTAGCGGCCGCACAGATACGCAGTATTTT
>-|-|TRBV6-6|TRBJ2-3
CASGRDTDTQYF
TGTGCCAGCGGCCGGGACACAGATACGCAGTATTTT